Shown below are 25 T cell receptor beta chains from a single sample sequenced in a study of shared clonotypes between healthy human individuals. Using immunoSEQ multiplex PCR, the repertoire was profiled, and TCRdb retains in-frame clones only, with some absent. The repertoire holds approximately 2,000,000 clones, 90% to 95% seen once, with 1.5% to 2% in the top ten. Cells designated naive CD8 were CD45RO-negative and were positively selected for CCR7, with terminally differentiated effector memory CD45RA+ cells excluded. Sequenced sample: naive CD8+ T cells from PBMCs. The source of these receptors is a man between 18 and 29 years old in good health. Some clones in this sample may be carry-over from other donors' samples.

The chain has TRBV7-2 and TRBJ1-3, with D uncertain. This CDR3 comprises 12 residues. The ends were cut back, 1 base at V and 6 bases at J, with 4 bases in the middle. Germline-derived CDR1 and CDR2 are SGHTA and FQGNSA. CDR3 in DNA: TGTGCCAGCAGCTTAGAGGTAAACACCATATATTTT. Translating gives CASSLEVNTIYF. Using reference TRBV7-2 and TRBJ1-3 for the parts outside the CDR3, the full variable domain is GAGVSQSPSNKVTEKGKDVELRCDPISGHTALYWYRQSLGQGLEFLIYFQGNSAPDKSGLPSDRFSAERTGGSVSTLTIQRTQQEDSAVYLCASSLEVNTIYFGEGSWLTVV.

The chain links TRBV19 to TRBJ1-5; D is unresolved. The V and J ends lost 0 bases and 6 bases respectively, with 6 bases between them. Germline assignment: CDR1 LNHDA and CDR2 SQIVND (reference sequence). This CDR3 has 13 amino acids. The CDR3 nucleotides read TGTGCCAGTAGTATAGATGGGAGTCAGCCCCAGCATTTT. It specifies CASSIDGSQPQHF.

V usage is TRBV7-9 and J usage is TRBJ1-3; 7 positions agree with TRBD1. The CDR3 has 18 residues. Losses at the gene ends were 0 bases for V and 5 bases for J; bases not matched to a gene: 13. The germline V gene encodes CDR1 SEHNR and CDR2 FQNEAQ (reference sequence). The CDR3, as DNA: TGTGCCAGCAGCTTAGCCAGGCAGCACGGACAGGTCAGAAACACCATATATTTT. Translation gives CASSLARQHGQVRNTIYF.

CDR3 nucleotide sequence: TGTGCCACCAGCAGGTCCTGGACTAGCGGGAGGCATGAGCAGTTCTTC. Translation gives CATSRSWTSGRHEQFF. V usage is TRBV15 and J usage is TRBJ2-1; 14 nucleotides align to TRBD2. There are 16 residues in the CDR3. V shed 3 bases and J 8 bases; nucleotides not matched to a gene: 6. The germline CDR1 and CDR2 sequences are LNHNV and YYDKDF (reference sequence).

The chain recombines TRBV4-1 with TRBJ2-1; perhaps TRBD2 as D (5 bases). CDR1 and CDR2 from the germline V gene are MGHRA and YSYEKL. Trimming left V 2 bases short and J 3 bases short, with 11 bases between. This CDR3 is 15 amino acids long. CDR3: CASSQLRGNYNEQFF. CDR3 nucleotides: TGCGCCAGCAGCCAACTTCGAGGGAACTACAATGAGCAGTTCTTC.

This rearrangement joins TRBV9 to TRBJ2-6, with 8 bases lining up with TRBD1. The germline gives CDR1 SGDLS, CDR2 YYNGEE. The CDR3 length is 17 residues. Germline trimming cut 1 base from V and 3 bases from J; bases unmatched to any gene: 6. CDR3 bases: TGTGCCAGCAGCGTACCACGGACAGGGAGTGGGGCCAACGTCCTGACTTTC. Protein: CASSVPRTGSGANVLTF.

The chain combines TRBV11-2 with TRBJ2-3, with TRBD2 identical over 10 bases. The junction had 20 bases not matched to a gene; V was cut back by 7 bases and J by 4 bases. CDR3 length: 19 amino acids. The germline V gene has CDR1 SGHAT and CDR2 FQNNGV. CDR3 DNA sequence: TGTGCCAGCACCCTAGCGCGTCCCTCTAGCGGGAGAATTGCAGATACGCAGTATTTT. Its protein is CASTLARPSSGRIADTQYF.

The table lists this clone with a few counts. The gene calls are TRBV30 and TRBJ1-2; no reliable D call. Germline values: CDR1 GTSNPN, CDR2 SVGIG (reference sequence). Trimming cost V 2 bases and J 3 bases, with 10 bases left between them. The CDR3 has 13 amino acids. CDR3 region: CAWSLAEDYGYTF. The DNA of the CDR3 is TGTGCCTGGAGTCTGGCGGAGGACTATGGCTACACCTTC.

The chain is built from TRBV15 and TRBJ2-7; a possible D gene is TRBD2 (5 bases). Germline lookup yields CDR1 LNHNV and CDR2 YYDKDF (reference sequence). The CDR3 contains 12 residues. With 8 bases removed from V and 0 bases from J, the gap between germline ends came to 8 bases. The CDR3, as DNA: TGTGCCACCCGACGGGACTCCTACGAGCAGTACTTC. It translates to CATRRDSYEQYF.

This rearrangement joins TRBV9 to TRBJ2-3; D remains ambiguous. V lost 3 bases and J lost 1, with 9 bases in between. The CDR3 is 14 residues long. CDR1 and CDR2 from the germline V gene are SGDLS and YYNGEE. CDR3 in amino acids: CASSETVGTDTQYF. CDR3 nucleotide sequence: TGTGCCAGCAGCGAAACAGTGGGCACAGATACGCAGTATTTT.

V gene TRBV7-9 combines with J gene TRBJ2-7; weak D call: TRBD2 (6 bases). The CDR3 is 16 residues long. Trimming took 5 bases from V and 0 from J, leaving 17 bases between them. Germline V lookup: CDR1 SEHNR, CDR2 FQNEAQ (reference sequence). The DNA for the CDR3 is TGTGCCAGCAGCGGTTCTGATGGGAGGAGCTCCTACGAGCAGTACTTC. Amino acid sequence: CASSGSDGRSSYEQYF. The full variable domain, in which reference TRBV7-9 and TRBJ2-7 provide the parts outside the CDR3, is DTGVSQNPRHKITKRGQNVTFRCDPISEHNRLYWYRQTLGQGPEFLTYFQNEAQLEKSRLLSDRFSAERPKGSFSTLEIQRTEQGDSAMYLCASSGSDGRSSYEQYFGPGTRLTVT.

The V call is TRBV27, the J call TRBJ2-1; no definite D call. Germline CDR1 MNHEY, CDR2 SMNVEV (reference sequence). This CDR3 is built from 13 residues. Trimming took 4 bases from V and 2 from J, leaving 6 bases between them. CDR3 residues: CASSYGAYNEQFF. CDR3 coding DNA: TGTGCCAGCAGTTACGGAGCCTACAATGAGCAGTTCTTC.

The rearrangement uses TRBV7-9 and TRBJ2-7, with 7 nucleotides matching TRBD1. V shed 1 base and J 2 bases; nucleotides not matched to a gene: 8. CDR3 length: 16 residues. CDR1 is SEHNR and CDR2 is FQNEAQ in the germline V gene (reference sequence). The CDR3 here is CASSLEVGTATYEQYF. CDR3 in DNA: TGTGCCAGCAGCTTAGAGGTGGGGACAGCCACCTACGAGCAGTACTTC. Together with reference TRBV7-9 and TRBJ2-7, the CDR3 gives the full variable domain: DTGVSQNPRHKITKRGQNVTFRCDPISEHNRLYWYRQTLGQGPEFLTYFQNEAQLEKSRLLSDRFSAERPKGSFSTLEIQRTEQGDSAMYLCASSLEVGTATYEQYFGPGTRLTVT.

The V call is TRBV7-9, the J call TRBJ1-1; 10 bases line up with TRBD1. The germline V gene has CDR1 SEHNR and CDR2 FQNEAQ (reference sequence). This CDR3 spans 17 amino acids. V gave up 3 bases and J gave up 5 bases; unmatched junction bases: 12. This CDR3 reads CASSFSRDRGIETEAFF. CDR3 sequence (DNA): TGTGCCAGCAGCTTTTCAAGGGACAGGGGAATAGAGACTGAAGCTTTCTTT.

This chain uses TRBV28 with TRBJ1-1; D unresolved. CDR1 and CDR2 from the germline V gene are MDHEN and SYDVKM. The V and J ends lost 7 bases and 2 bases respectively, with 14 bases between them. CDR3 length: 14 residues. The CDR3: CASTRLALNTEAFF. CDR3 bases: TGTGCCAGCACCCGCCTTGCCCTCAACACTGAAGCTTTCTTT.

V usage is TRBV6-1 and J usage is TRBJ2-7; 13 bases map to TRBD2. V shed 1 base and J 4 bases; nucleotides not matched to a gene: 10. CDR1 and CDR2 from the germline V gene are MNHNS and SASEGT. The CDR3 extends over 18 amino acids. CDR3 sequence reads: CASSEVRVRTSGSYEQYF. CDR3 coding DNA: TGTGCCAGCAGTGAAGTCAGGGTGCGGACTAGCGGGAGTTACGAGCAGTACTTC.

The CDR3, as DNA: TGTGCCAGCAGCTTCAGGGACACCCGCACAGATACGCAGTATTTT. This codes for CASSFRDTRTDTQYF. V gene TRBV7-8 combines with J gene TRBJ2-3; D may be TRBD1 (6 bases). V lost 3 bases, J lost 1 base, and 11 bases lay in between. The CDR3 covers 15 residues. CDR1 and CDR2 from the germline V gene are SGHVS and FQNEAQ.

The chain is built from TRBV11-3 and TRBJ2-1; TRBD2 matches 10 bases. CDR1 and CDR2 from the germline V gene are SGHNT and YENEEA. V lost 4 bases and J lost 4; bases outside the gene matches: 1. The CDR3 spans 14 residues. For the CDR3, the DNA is TGTGCCAGCAGCTCTAGCGGGAGATACAATGAGCAGTTCTTC. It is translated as CASSSSGRYNEQFF.

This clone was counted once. CDR3 sequence: CSVGVPYEQYF. The CDR3, as DNA: TGCAGCGTCGGCGTTCCCTACGAGCAGTACTTC. The chain joins TRBV29-1 to TRBJ2-7; D is uncertain. The V end was cut by 6 bases, the J end by 2 bases, with 8 bases between. The germline CDR1 and CDR2 sequences are SQVTM and ANQGSEA. This CDR3 region has 11 residues.

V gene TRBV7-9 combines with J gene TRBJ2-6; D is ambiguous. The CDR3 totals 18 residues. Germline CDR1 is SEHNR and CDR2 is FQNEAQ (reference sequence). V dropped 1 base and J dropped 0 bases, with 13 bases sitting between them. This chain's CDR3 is CASSLGQPKGSGANVLTF. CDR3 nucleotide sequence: TGTGCCAGCAGCTTAGGGCAGCCTAAGGGCTCTGGGGCCAACGTCCTGACTTTC.

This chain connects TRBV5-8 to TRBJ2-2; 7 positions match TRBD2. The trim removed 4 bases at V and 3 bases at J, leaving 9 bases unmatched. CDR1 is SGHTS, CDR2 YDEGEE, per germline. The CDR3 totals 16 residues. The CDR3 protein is CASSPTGGWDTGELFF. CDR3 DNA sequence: TGTGCCAGCAGCCCGACGGGGGGTTGGGACACCGGGGAGCTGTTTTTT.

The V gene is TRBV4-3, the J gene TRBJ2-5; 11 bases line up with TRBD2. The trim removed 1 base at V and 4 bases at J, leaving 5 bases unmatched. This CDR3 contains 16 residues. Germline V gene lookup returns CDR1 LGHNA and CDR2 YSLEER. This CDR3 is CASSQVFLAGGETQYF. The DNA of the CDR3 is TGCGCCAGCAGCCAAGTTTTTCTAGCGGGGGGAGAGACCCAGTACTTC.

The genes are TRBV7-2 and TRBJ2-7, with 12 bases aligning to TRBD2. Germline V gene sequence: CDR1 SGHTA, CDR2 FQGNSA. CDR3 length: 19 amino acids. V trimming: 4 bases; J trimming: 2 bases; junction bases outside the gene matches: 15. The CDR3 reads CASSYGATSGRQFTYEQYF. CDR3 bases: TGTGCCAGCAGCTACGGGGCGACTAGCGGGAGACAATTTACCTACGAGCAGTACTTC.

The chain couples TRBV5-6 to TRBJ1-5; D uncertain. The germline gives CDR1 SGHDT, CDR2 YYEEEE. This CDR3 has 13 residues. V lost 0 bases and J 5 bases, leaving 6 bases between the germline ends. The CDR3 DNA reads TGTGCCAGCAGCTTGGGAGACCATCAGCCCCAGCATTTT. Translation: CASSLGDHQPQHF.

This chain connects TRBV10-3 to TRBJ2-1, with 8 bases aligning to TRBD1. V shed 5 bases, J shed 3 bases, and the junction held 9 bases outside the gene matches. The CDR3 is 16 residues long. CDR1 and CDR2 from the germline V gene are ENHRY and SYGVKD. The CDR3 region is CAISLTGVASYNEQFF. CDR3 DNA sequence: TGTGCCATCAGTCTGACAGGGGTAGCGAGCTACAATGAGCAGTTCTTC.